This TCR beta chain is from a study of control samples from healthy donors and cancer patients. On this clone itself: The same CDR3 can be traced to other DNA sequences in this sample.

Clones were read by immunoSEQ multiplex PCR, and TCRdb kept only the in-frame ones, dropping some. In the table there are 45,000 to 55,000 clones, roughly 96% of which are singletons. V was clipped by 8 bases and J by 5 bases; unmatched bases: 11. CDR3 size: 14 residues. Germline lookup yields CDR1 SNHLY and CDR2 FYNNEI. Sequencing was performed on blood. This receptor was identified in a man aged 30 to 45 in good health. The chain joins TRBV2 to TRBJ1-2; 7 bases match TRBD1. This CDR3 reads CASQSRDRGYGYTF. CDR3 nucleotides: TGTGCCAGCCAAAGCCGGGACAGAGGATATGGCTACACCTTC.